This T cell receptor (beta chain) was retrieved from a study of blood T cell repertoires in COVID-19. The overall study: Acute-phase and convalescent COVID-19 samples originated in the United States, Italy and Spain. PBMCs, B-cell-depleted T cells, or T cells provided the cDNA or gDNA that made up the material.

Germline assignment: CDR1 MNHNS and CDR2 SASEGT. The V and J ends lost 2 bases and 5 bases respectively, with 12 bases between them. The length of the CDR3 is 15 residues. Study processing details: Amplified reference gene primers provided the basis for estimating nucleated cell counts. Libraries were prepared by immunoSEQ multiplex PCR; TCRdb keeps only in-frame clonotypes and omits some of them. The V and J calls and clone size are taken from that table; D and trimming were inferred from the DNA. The data hold 60,000 to 65,000 clones, with around 90% observed a single time. The clonotype comes from a man aged 45 to 65 with active COVID-19. Sequenced sample: peripheral blood. The chain couples TRBV6-1 to TRBJ2-2; the D gene is possibly TRBD1 (8 bases). CDR3 region: CASSETGGGTGELFF. CDR3 nucleotide sequence: TGTGCCAGCAGTGAAACAGGGGGGGGTACCGGGGAGCTGTTTTTT.